Shown below are 10 T cell receptor beta chains from a single sample sequenced in a study of blood T cell repertoires in COVID-19. Produced via immunoSEQ multiplex PCR; TCRdb's table is partial and in-frame only. Of fewer than 200,000 clones in the sample, about 80% are singletons; the top ten hold under 8.5%. The material sequenced was peripheral blood. The source of these receptors is a human donor in a cohort sampled during active COVID-19.

The chain couples TRBV5-1 to TRBJ1-1, with D possibly being TRBD1 (5 bases). Trimming removed 5 bases from V and 3 bases from J, with 14 bases in between. The CDR3 loop spans 14 amino acids. Looked up from germline, CDR1 is SGHRS and CDR2 is YFSETQ. In DNA, the CDR3 is TGCGCCAGCAGTCCCGGGGGAATGGACACTGAAGCTTTCTTT. Encoded protein: CASSPGGMDTEAFF.

The gene calls are TRBV29-1 and TRBJ2-7; the D gene is possibly TRBD2 (5 bases). V lost 3 bases and J 0 bases, leaving 6 bases between the germline ends. CDR1 and CDR2 (germline): SQVTM, ANQGSEA. The CDR3 runs 12 residues. DNA of the CDR3: TGCAGCGTTGAGAGGGACTCCTACGAGCAGTACTTC. Translated: CSVERDSYEQYF.

This clone was counted a single time. The rearrangement links TRBV11-2 to TRBJ2-7; 7 bases align to TRBD1. Germline V lookup: CDR1 SGHAT, CDR2 FQNNGV. The CDR3 is made up of 14 amino acids. V was pared by 4 bases and J by 3 bases, with 6 bases of the junction left unmatched. This chain's CDR3 is CASSSGTDLYEQYF. The DNA for the CDR3 is TGTGCCAGCAGCTCCGGGACAGACCTCTACGAGCAGTACTTC.

The chain joins TRBV21-1 to TRBJ2-2; TRBD2, as called in the table, went unchecked against the DNA. TRBV21-1 is listed as a pseudogene. The CDR3 runs to 19 residues. The CDR3 here is CASIHPLGSSGGANGELFF. CDR3 DNA sequence: TGTGCCAGCATCCACCCGCTTGGGTCTAGCGGGGGGGCCAACGGGGAGCTGTTTTTT.

The sample holds a few counts of this clone. This chain uses TRBV9 with TRBJ2-2; 10 positions agree with TRBD2. The CDR3 totals 17 residues. Trimming removed 0 bases from V and 3 bases from J; junction bases left unmatched: 5. The V gene's germline CDR1 is SGDLS and CDR2 YYNGEE. The CDR3 DNA reads TGTGCCAGCAGCGTAGGTAGCGGGGGGCTCGACACCGGGGAGCTGTTTTTT. It codes for CASSVGSGGLDTGELFF. Using reference TRBV9 and TRBJ2-2 for the parts outside the CDR3, the full variable domain is DSGVTQTPKHLITATGQRVTLRCSPRSGDLSVYWYQQSLDQGLQFLIQYYNGEERAKGNILERFSAQQFPDLHSELNLSSLELGDSALYFCASSVGSGGLDTGELFFGEGSRLTVL.

CDR3 loop: CASSVGWDSLSHGYTF. The CDR3 DNA reads TGTGCCAGCAGCGTAGGGTGGGACAGCCTCTCCCATGGCTACACCTTC. This chain joins TRBV9 and TRBJ1-2; TRBD1 agrees at 7 bases. Unmatched junction bases numbered 11, after V lost 0 bases and J lost 6 bases. Germline V gene sequence: CDR1 SGDLS, CDR2 YYNGEE. The CDR3 spans 16 residues.

The rearrangement links TRBV7-8 to TRBJ2-1; tentatively, D is TRBD2 (6 bases). The CDR3 runs to 15 residues. Germline V gene sequence: CDR1 SGHVS, CDR2 FQNEAQ. Trimming cost V 3 bases and J 6 bases, with 15 bases left between them. The DNA for the CDR3 is TGTGCCAGCAGCTTCAGCGGGCCTGCCTTCAATGAGCAGTTCTTC. Translation: CASSFSGPAFNEQFF.

The CDR3 sequence: CASSSDSVSGNTIYF. The CDR3 region has the DNA TGTGCCAGCAGTTCCGACAGTGTCTCTGGAAACACCATATATTTT. The V call is TRBV2, the J call TRBJ1-3; D possibly corresponds to TRBD1 (5 bases). The CDR3 totals 15 residues. Germline-derived CDR1 and CDR2 are SNHLY and FYNNEI. V was pared by 5 bases and J by 0 bases, with 11 bases between.

The V and J genes are TRBV4-1 and TRBJ2-7; 9 bases agree with TRBD2. This CDR3 is 21 amino acids long. J lost 7 bases, V lost 0 bases, and 25 bases had no gene match. CDR1 and CDR2 (germline): MGHRA, YSYEKL. CDR3 region: CASSQDSLSPWASGASWEQYF. The CDR3 DNA sequence: TGCGCCAGCAGCCAAGACTCCCTTTCTCCCTGGGCTAGCGGGGCTTCCTGGGAGCAGTACTTC.

CDR3 in amino acids: CASSQVRDSGQFF. CDR3 bases: TGTGCCAGCAGCCAGGTTAGGGACAGTGGGCAGTTCTTC. This sequence joins TRBV3-1 (or the pseudogene TRBV3-2) and TRBJ2-1, with TRBD1 matching 7 bases. This CDR3 spans 13 amino acids. V lost 3 bases to trimming and J lost 12 bases; unmatched junction nucleotides: 8. Germline CDR1 and CDR2: LGHDT and YNNKEL (reference sequence).